This is a list of T cell receptor beta chains from one sample in a study of blood T cells in healthy people across ages. TCRdb used MiXCR to reprocess the 5' RACE reads, holding one entry per CDR3 protein. The sample records some 1,000,000 distinct CDR3 sequences, approximately 26% being singletons. The same specimen was also included in a second study, on T cells of mothers and their children.

The material sequenced was blood. All receptors derive from a girl aged 2 to 9 in good health. Both conserved end residues are part of each CDR3. Fields, in order: J gene, V gene, CDR3 protein.

j_gene: TRBJ2-5
v_gene: TRBV7-2
CDR3aa: CASSLEAGWKTQYF

j_gene: TRBJ2-5
v_gene: TRBV11-2
CDR3aa: CASSHWTSSKETQYF

j_gene: TRBJ2-7
v_gene: TRBV12-3/TRBV12-4
CDR3aa: CASSPPTGPTYEQYF

j_gene: TRBJ1-1
v_gene: TRBV7-9
CDR3aa: CASSLLGGADGTEAFF

j_gene: TRBJ2-1
v_gene: TRBV27
CDR3aa: CASSLAGVMYNEQFF

j_gene: TRBJ2-7
v_gene: TRBV7-9
CDR3aa: CASSHRDREVPYEQYF

j_gene: TRBJ2-3
v_gene: TRBV29-1
CDR3aa: CSVLGDGDTQYF

j_gene: TRBJ2-5
v_gene: TRBV12-3/TRBV12-4
CDR3aa: CASSSPDLRQTQYF

j_gene: TRBJ1-6
v_gene: TRBV20-1
CDR3aa: CSARTGSTDNSPLHF

j_gene: TRBJ2-3
v_gene: TRBV7-8
CDR3aa: CASSPSRGGLASDTQYF

j_gene: TRBJ1-5
v_gene: TRBV29-1
CDR3aa: CSVGASYGGQPQHF

j_gene: TRBJ2-1
v_gene: TRBV5-1
CDR3aa: CASSLVGGRENEQFF

j_gene: TRBJ2-1
v_gene: TRBV28
CDR3aa: CASSLFYEGGRQFF

j_gene: TRBJ2-6
v_gene: TRBV24-1
CDR3aa: CATSDHGGANVLTF

j_gene: TRBJ1-6
v_gene: TRBV5-1
CDR3aa: CASSLELWTGSNSPLHF

j_gene: TRBJ2-4
v_gene: TRBV29-1
CDR3aa: CSVEETGKAKNIQYF

j_gene: NA
v_gene: TRBV6-4
CDR3aa: CASTLMGLAGGSDNEQFF

j_gene: NA
v_gene: TRBV3-1
CDR3aa: CASSQPSGTSSSYNEQFF

j_gene: TRBJ2-5
v_gene: TRBV28
CDR3aa: CASRDRFQETQYF

j_gene: TRBJ2-1
v_gene: TRBV12-5
CDR3aa: CASGLPPDNEQFF

j_gene: TRBJ2-1
v_gene: TRBV9
CDR3aa: CASSSTDDPSYNEQFF

j_gene: TRBJ2-1
v_gene: TRBV18
CDR3aa: CASSALGGNEQFF

j_gene: TRBJ1-1
v_gene: TRBV29-1
CDR3aa: CSGNRELGTEAFF

j_gene: TRBJ1-6
v_gene: TRBV16
CDR3aa: CASSQSGSEASPLHF

j_gene: NA
v_gene: TRBV13
CDR3aa: CASSPGGGSYYEQYF

j_gene: TRBJ1-1
v_gene: TRBV7-9
CDR3aa: CASSPGQPRSAFF

j_gene: TRBJ2-1
v_gene: TRBV2
CDR3aa: CGTRTGGLYNEQFF

j_gene: TRBJ2-5
v_gene: TRBV29-1
CDR3aa: CSTGEETQYF

j_gene: NA
v_gene: TRBV20-1
CDR3aa: CSHSKRLAGFNEQFF

j_gene: TRBJ1-6
v_gene: TRBV4-3
CDR3aa: CASSQGSSLVPYSLLHF

j_gene: TRBJ1-1
v_gene: TRBV13
CDR3aa: CASSLGRPSRNTEAFF

j_gene: TRBJ2-1
v_gene: TRBV5-1
CDR3aa: CASSQRRSNEQLF

j_gene: TRBJ2-1
v_gene: TRBV7-8
CDR3aa: CASSLEYRELDEQFF

j_gene: TRBJ2-3
v_gene: TRBV7-2
CDR3aa: CATCKNGGTDTQYF

j_gene: TRBJ1-1
v_gene: TRBV9
CDR3aa: CASSRVDTEAFF

j_gene: TRBJ2-5
v_gene: TRBV7-2
CDR3aa: CASSPDRGLGTQYF

j_gene: TRBJ1-2
v_gene: TRBV7-9
CDR3aa: CASSRLKNYGYTF

j_gene: TRBJ2-7
v_gene: TRBV18
CDR3aa: CASSLKSGGNYEQYF

j_gene: TRBJ2-1
v_gene: TRBV7-9
CDR3aa: CASSSLRDEQFF

j_gene: TRBJ1-2
v_gene: TRBV29-1
CDR3aa: CSVEGSRNYGYTF

j_gene: TRBJ1-1
v_gene: TRBV12-3/TRBV12-4
CDR3aa: CASSFRVGENTEAFF

j_gene: TRBJ2-5
v_gene: TRBV4-3
CDR3aa: CASSQELRGTQYF

j_gene: TRBJ1-2
v_gene: TRBV20-1
CDR3aa: CSARDKDRVYGYTF

j_gene: TRBJ2-7
v_gene: TRBV27
CDR3aa: CASEPGTGNGEQYF

j_gene: TRBJ2-2
v_gene: TRBV6-1
CDR3aa: CASSLAGAHTGELFF

j_gene: TRBJ1-1
v_gene: TRBV30
CDR3aa: CAWRLLQGAMNTEAFF

j_gene: NA
v_gene: TRBV3-1
CDR3aa: CASSQGGPGTSGRNEQFF

j_gene: TRBJ1-6
v_gene: TRBV28
CDR3aa: CASRPRTVLSSYNSPLHF

j_gene: TRBJ2-1
v_gene: TRBV6-4
CDR3aa: CASSVAGEHNEQFF

j_gene: TRBJ2-5
v_gene: TRBV20-1
CDR3aa: CSAASGAGETQYF

j_gene: TRBJ2-2
v_gene: TRBV9
CDR3aa: CASSKRGLLTGELFF

j_gene: TRBJ1-1
v_gene: TRBV7-2
CDR3aa: CASSWDTLYTEAFF

j_gene: TRBJ1-4
v_gene: TRBV27
CDR3aa: CASRKGPATNEKLFF

j_gene: TRBJ2-5
v_gene: TRBV27
CDR3aa: CASSTRTSGRVETQYF

j_gene: TRBJ2-4
v_gene: TRBV2
CDR3aa: CASSEEEDRYF

j_gene: TRBJ2-6
v_gene: TRBV11-3
CDR3aa: CASSSWAGGSGANVLTF

j_gene: TRBJ1-1
v_gene: TRBV2
CDR3aa: CASSPDRGSTEAFF

j_gene: NA
v_gene: TRBV5-1
CDR3aa: CASSLGDRDNEQFF

j_gene: TRBJ2-3
v_gene: TRBV20-1
CDR3aa: CSAGRAADTQYF